The source of this T cell receptor (beta chain) is a study of cytomegalovirus exposure and HLA in healthy donors. Whole-study results and caveats: Association of 16,951 TCR beta sequences with HLA alleles was found at 0.05 false discovery rate in a later analysis. It was 150 to 200 TCR beta chains that were listed as cytomegalovirus-associated.

After removal of 0 bases from V and 4 bases from J, the junction contained 3 bases not matched to a gene. This CDR3 region has 15 residues. Germline V CDR1 and CDR2: LNHDA, SQIVND (reference sequence). This clone has more than one count but fewer than ten. Its antigen is undetermined. The PCR was carried out with 60 Vbeta primers and 13 Jbeta primers. Method: immunoSEQ multiplex PCR; TCRdb's copy keeps in-frame clones and lacks some. The sample lists 130,000 or so clones, 60% to 80% seen once, with about 1% in the top ten. The source of this sequence is a woman aged 60-75 years in good health and CMV-seronegative. Sequenced material: PBMCs. The chain couples TRBV19 to TRBJ1-1; TRBD1 matches 9 bases. CDR3 residues: CASSIDTGGGTEAFF. CDR3 in DNA: TGTGCCAGTAGTATAGACACAGGGGGCGGCACTGAAGCTTTCTTT.